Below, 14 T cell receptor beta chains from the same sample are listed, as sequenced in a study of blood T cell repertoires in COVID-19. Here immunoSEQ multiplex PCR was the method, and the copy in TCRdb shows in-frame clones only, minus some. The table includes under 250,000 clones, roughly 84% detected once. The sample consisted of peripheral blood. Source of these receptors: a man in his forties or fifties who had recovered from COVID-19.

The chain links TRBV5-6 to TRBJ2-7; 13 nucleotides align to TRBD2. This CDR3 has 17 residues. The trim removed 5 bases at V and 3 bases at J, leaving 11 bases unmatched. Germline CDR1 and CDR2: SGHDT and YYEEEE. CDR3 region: CASSSRTSGSPSYEQYF. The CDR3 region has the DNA TGTGCCAGCAGTTCGCGGACTAGCGGGAGCCCGAGCTACGAGCAGTACTTC.

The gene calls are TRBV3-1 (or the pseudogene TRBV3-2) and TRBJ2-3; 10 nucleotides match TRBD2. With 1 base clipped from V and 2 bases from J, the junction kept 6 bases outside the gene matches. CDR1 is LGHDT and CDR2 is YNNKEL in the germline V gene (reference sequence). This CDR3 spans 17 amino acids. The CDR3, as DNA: TGTGCCAGCAGCCAAGCCCCAACTAGCGGGACCACAGATACGCAGTATTTT. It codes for CASSQAPTSGTTDTQYF.

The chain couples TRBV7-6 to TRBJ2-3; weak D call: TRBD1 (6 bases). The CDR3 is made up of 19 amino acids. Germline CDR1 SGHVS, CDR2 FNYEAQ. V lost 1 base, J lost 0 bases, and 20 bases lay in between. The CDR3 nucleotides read TGTGCCAGCAGCTTAGGGGCCGGGACACACTTTCTTAGCACAGATACGCAGTATTTT. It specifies CASSLGAGTHFLSTDTQYF.

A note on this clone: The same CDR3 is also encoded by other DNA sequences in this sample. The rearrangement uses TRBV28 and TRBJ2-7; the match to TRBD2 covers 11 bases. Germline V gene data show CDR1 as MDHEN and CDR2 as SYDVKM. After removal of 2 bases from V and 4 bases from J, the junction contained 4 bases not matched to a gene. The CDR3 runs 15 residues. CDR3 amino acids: CASSLTSGRVYEQYF. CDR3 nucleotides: TGTGCCAGCAGTTTAACTAGCGGGAGAGTGTACGAGCAGTACTTC.

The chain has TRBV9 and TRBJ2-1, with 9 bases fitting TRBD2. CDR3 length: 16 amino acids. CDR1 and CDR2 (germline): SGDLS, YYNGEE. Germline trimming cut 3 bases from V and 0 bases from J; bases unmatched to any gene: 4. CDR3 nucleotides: TGTGCCAGCAGCGGAAGACTAGCGGCCTCCTACAATGAGCAGTTCTTC. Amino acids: CASSGRLAASYNEQFF.

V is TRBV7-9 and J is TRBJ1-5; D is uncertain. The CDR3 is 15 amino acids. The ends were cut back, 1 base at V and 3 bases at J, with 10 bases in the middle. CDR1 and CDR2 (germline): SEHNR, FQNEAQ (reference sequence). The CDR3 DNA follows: TGTGCCAGCAGCTTAGTTGGAGGGCCCAATCAGCCCCAGCATTTT. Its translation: CASSLVGGPNQPQHF.

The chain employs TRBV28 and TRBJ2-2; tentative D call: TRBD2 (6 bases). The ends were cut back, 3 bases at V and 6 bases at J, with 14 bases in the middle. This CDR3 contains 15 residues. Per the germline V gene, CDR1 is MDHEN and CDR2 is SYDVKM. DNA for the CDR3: TGTGCCAGCAGTTTTCGCGGGGCCCTAGCCGGGGAGCTGTTTTTT. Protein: CASSFRGALAGELFF.

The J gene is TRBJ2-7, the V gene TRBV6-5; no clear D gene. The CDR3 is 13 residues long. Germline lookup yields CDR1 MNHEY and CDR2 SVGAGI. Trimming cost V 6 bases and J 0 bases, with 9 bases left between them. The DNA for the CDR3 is TGTGCCAGCAGCGGTCAGGACTCCTACGAGCAGTACTTC. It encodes CASSGQDSYEQYF.

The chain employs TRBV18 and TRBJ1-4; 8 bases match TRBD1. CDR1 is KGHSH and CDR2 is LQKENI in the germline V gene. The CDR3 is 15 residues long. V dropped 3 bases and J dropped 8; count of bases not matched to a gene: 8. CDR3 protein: CASSPSQGAGEKLFF. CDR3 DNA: TGTGCCAGCTCACCTTCCCAGGGGGCTGGGGAAAAACTGTTTTTT.

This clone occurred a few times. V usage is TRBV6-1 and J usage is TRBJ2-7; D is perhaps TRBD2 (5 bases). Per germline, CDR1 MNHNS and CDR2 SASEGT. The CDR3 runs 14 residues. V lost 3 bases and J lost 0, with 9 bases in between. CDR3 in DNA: TGTGCCAGCAGTGATAAGCGGAGCTCCTACGAGCAGTACTTC. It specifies CASSDKRSSYEQYF.

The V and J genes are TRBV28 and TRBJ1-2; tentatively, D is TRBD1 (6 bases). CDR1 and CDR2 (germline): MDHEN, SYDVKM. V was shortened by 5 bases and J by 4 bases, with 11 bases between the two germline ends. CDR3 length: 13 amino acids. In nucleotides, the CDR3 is TGTGCCAGCAGTCGGACAGAGCTCTATGGCTACACCTTC. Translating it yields CASSRTELYGYTF.

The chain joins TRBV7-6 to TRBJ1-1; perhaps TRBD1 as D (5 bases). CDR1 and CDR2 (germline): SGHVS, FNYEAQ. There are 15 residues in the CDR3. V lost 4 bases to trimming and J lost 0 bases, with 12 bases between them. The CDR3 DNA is TGTGCCAGCAGCTCTCAACAGGCTTTGAACACTGAAGCTTTCTTT. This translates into CASSSQQALNTEAFF.

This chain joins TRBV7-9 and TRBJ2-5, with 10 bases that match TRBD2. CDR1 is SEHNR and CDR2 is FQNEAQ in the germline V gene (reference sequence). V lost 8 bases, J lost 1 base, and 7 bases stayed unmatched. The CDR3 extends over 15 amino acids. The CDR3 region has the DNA TGTGCCAGCGAAACCCGGACTAGCGGCCAAGAGACCCAGTACTTC. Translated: CASETRTSGQETQYF.

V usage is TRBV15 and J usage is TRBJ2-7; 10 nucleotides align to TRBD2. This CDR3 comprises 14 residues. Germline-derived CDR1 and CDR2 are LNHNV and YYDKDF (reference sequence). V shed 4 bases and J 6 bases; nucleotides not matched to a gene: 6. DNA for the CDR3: TGTGCCACCAGCATGGGGCTAGCGGGAGCCGAGCAGTACTTC. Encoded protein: CATSMGLAGAEQYF.